Below are 8 T cell receptor beta chains sequenced from a single sample in a study of T cell repertoires in cytomegalovirus infection. Their target antigens are unknown. MiXCR, applied by TCRdb to the reads, yields one record per CDR3 protein. In the table there are about 830,000 distinct CDR3 sequences, 30% to 35% of which are singletons. This specimen consisted of cultured CD8+ T cells from PBMCs, obtained from culture after CMV antigen stimulation. The receptors stem from a human donor in good health (CMV status not recorded). Some clones in this sample may be carry-over from other donors' samples.

This clonotype appeared a single time. The J gene is TRBJ2-5, the V gene TRBV6-1; no clear D. The CDR3 covers 15 residues. Germline CDR1 is MNHNS and CDR2 is SASEGT. The V gene lost 2 bases and the J gene lost 2 bases, with 12 bases spanning the gap. The CDR3 DNA sequence: TGTGCCAGCAGTGAATACGGAACGGAGCAAGAGACCCAGTACTTC. Its protein is CASSEYGTEQETQYF.

This clonotype was observed a handful of times. V usage is TRBV12-3 or TRBV12-4 and J usage is TRBJ1-5; no firm D call. The CDR3 is made up of 14 amino acids. The ends were cut back, 6 bases at V and 6 bases at J, with 15 bases in the middle. In DNA form, the CDR3 reads TGTGCCAGCAGCCCAGCGTTCGGCGGTCAGCCCCAGCATTTT. Protein product: CASSPAFGGQPQHF.

This clonotype was observed a few times. V gene TRBV9 combines with J gene TRBJ2-5; tentatively, D is TRBD1 (6 bases). The CDR3 loop spans 14 amino acids. Trimming removed 0 bases at V and 3 bases at J, with 9 bases between. Per germline, CDR1 SGDLS and CDR2 YYNGEE. The CDR3 nucleotides are TGTGCCAGCAGCGTAGGCCCAGGGGAAGAGACCCAGTACTTC. Translated: CASSVGPGEETQYF.

This clonotype was seen many times. The genes are TRBV4-2 and TRBJ2-5; D uncertain. Germline V gene sequence: CDR1 LGHNA, CDR2 YNFKEQ. V was pared by 0 bases and J by 6 bases, with 14 bases between. This CDR3 contains 15 residues. The CDR3, as DNA: TGTGCCAGCAGCCAAGAGGGTGGCCAGCCCCAGACCCAGTACTTC. Residues: CASSQEGGQPQTQYF.

This clonotype appeared many times. This rearrangement joins TRBV7-2 to TRBJ2-1; maybe TRBD2 (6 bases). The V gene's germline CDR1 is SGHTA and CDR2 FQGNSA. V shed 5 bases and J shed 2 bases, with 16 bases lying between them. The CDR3 sequence is 16 residues long. In nucleotides, the CDR3 is TGTGCCAGCAGCCTTGGTGCGGGGCGACCCTACAATGAGCAGTTCTTC. Amino acid sequence: CASSLGAGRPYNEQFF.

This sequence joins TRBV10-2 and TRBJ1-2, with D hard to call. The CDR3 is 14 residues long. Germline values: CDR1 WSHSY, CDR2 SAAADI. V dropped 1 base and J dropped 8 bases, with 14 bases sitting between them. This chain's CDR3 is CASSEFRRSRGYTF. The CDR3, as DNA: TGCGCCAGCAGTGAGTTCAGGCGTTCGAGGGGCTACACCTTC.

This clonotype has only a few counts. V usage is TRBV7-9 and J usage is TRBJ1-4; 9 bases line up with TRBD1. Germline CDR1 and CDR2: SEHNR and FQNEAQ (reference sequence). The trim removed 0 bases at V and 7 bases at J, leaving 9 bases unmatched. The CDR3 extends over 17 amino acids. The CDR3 nucleotides read TGTGCCAGCAGCTTAGCTGGGCGGACAGGGGAGGGTGAAAAACTGTTTTTT. This gives the protein CASSLAGRTGEGEKLFF.

V is TRBV7-9 and J is TRBJ1-1; a weak D match, TRBD1 (6 bases). CDR1 is SEHNR and CDR2 is FQNEAQ in the germline V gene (reference sequence). The germline V and J ends were trimmed by 2 bases and 1 base, with 11 bases remaining between them. The CDR3 totals 15 residues. This CDR3 is CASSLSQGKNTEAFF. CDR3 sequence (DNA): TGTGCCAGCAGCTTAAGTCAGGGGAAGAACACTGAAGCTTTCTTT.